The 26 T cell receptor beta chains presented below share a single source sample, sequenced in a study of Ad26.COV2.S vaccination and SARS-CoV-2 variants. Generated by immunoSEQ multiplex PCR, the TCRdb table keeps only in-frame clones and is missing some. The repertoire holds approximately 340,000 clones, roughly 84% seen once, with about 3.5% in the top ten. Treatment specified: about 20 received Ad26.COV2.S at low or high dose, single or two shots; about five received placebo; per-sample allocation not given. Sampling occurred on day 63 after the first vaccine or placebo injection. The sequencing used peripheral blood, collected in a trial of Ad26.COV2.S vaccine versus placebo. These receptors originate from a person aged 18-65 years who received the Ad26.COV2.S COVID-19 vaccine or a placebo.

CDR3 amino acids: CASSGQGAVGTDTQYF. The CDR3 DNA follows: TGTGCCAGCTCAGGCCAGGGGGCGGTCGGCACAGATACGCAGTATTTT. The chain joins TRBV18 to TRBJ2-3; TRBD1 matches 8 bases. CDR1 KGHSH and CDR2 LQKENI come from the germline V gene. The CDR3 consists of 16 residues. Trimming removed 5 bases from V and 1 base from J; junction bases left unmatched: 8.

This clone appeared once. The J gene is TRBJ1-5, the V gene TRBV4-1; 7 positions agree with TRBD1. This CDR3 spans 16 amino acids. J was trimmed by 6 bases and V by 5 bases; bases with no gene match: 13. Germline-derived CDR1 and CDR2 are MGHRA and YSYEKL. This CDR3 is CASSYPGGEVRQPQHF. The CDR3 DNA follows: TGCGCCAGCAGCTATCCAGGGGGGGAGGTTCGTCAGCCCCAGCATTTT.

The chain is built from TRBV25-1 and TRBJ1-5; no definite D call. The ends were cut back, 4 bases at V and 3 bases at J, with 10 bases in the middle. The V gene's germline CDR1 is MGHDK and CDR2 SYGVNS. The CDR3 loop spans 14 amino acids. Written as DNA, the CDR3 is TGTGCCAGCAGTGGGTGGCAGGCCAATCAGCCCCAGCATTTT. This translates into CASSGWQANQPQHF.

V is TRBV25-1 and J is TRBJ2-2; D unclear. The V end lost 7 bases, the J end lost 0 bases, and 6 bases lay between the germline ends. Germline-derived CDR1 and CDR2 are MGHDK and SYGVNS. There are 13 residues in the CDR3. The CDR3 reads CASTATNTGELFF. As DNA, the CDR3 is TGTGCCAGCACAGCCACGAACACCGGGGAGCTGTTTTTT.

This clone came up once. This rearrangement joins TRBV10-3 to TRBJ2-4; 9 positions agree with TRBD1. From germline, CDR1 is ENHRY and CDR2 SYGVKD. The ends lost 4 bases at V and 8 bases at J; junction bases unmatched: 9. The CDR3 is 15 residues long. In nucleotides, the CDR3 is TGTGCCATCAGTGGTGGGACAGGGCATTTTGACATTCAGTACTTC. The encoded protein is CAISGGTGHFDIQYF.

The chain joins TRBV2 to TRBJ2-1, with D possibly being TRBD1 (6 bases). Germline CDR1 is SNHLY and CDR2 is FYNNEI. CDR3 length: 16 residues. The CDR3 region is CGNAGAPKGSYNEQFF. The DNA for the CDR3 is TGTGGTAATGCAGGGGCCCCAAAGGGCTCCTACAATGAGCAGTTCTTC.

The sample holds a few counts of this clone. The chain employs TRBV18 and TRBJ1-1; TRBD1 aligns across 7 bases. This CDR3 is 13 amino acids long. V lost 5 bases and J lost 3; bases outside the gene matches: 3. Germline V gives CDR1 KGHSH, CDR2 LQKENI. CDR3 sequence reads: CASSYRGDTEAFF. In nucleotides, the CDR3 is TGTGCCAGCTCATACAGGGGTGACACTGAAGCTTTCTTT.

J is TRBJ2-7 and V is TRBV7-2; D remains unclear. This CDR3 spans 14 amino acids. Trimming cost V 2 bases and J 4 bases, with 12 bases left between them. The germline V gene has CDR1 SGHTA and CDR2 FQGNSA. CDR3 sequence: CASSLIGIGYEQYF. The CDR3 DNA sequence: TGTGCCAGCAGCTTAATAGGGATTGGGTACGAGCAGTACTTC. The full variable domain, rest sourced from reference TRBV7-2 and TRBJ2-7, is GAGVSQSPSNKVTEKGKDVELRCDPISGHTALYWYRQSLGQGLEFLIYFQGNSAPDKSGLPSDRFSAERTGGSVSTLTIQRTQQEDSAVYLCASSLIGIGYEQYFGPGTRLTVT.

The V call is TRBV7-7, the J call TRBJ1-5; no clear D. This CDR3 has 13 amino acids. CDR1 and CDR2 from the germline V gene are SSHAT and FNYEAQ (reference sequence). V dropped 5 bases and J dropped 7 bases, with 12 bases sitting between them. Written as DNA, the CDR3 is TGTGCCAGCAGCCCCGGGATTGAGCAGCCCCAGCATTTT. This sequence encodes CASSPGIEQPQHF.

To note about this clone: The junction and the germline gene differ at one end; a read error may be behind it. The CDR3 DNA reads as TGTGCCAGTAGTCTAGACCTGTACTCCTCCTACGAGCAGTACTTC. Protein product: CASSLDLYSSYEQYF. The chain joins TRBV19 to TRBJ2-7; D is ambiguous. The CDR3 is 15 amino acids. Germline CDR1 reads LNHDA; CDR2 reads SQIVND (reference sequence).

The chain couples TRBV6-2 or TRBV6-3 to TRBJ2-2; tentative D call: TRBD1 (5 bases). CDR1 is MNHEY, CDR2 SVGEGT, per germline. The CDR3 runs to 14 residues. V lost 5 bases to trimming and J lost 6 bases, with 13 bases between them. The CDR3 here is CASSTSQVSGELFF. The CDR3 DNA reads TGTGCCAGCAGTACCTCACAGGTATCCGGGGAGCTGTTTTTT.

V usage is TRBV28 and J usage is TRBJ2-4, with 7 nucleotides matching TRBD1. CDR1 and CDR2 (germline): MDHEN, SYDVKM. V shed 5 bases, J shed 3 bases, and the junction held 10 bases outside the gene matches. The CDR3 runs to 16 residues. In nucleotides, the CDR3 is TGTGCCAGCAGTCCAACGACAGGGTCCTACAAAAACATTCAGTACTTC. It specifies CASSPTTGSYKNIQYF.

The chain uses TRBV6-4 and TRBJ2-7, with TRBD1 matching over 9 bases. Germline CDR1 is MRHNA and CDR2 is SNTAGT. Trimming at V came to 6 bases and at J to 6 bases, leaving 9 bases not matched to a gene. The CDR3 spans 14 residues. The CDR3 DNA reads TGTGCCAGCAGGACCGGGACAGGGTTACGCGAGCAGTACTTC. It is translated as CASRTGTGLREQYF.

This clone was detected only a few times. The V call is TRBV7-9, the J call TRBJ2-7; 8 nucleotides line up with TRBD2. CDR1 SEHNR and CDR2 FQNEAQ come from the germline V gene (reference sequence). J was trimmed by 0 bases and V by 5 bases; bases with no gene match: 6. The CDR3 length is 15 residues. CDR3: CASSILADSSYEQYF. CDR3 coding DNA: TGTGCCAGCAGCATACTAGCGGACAGCTCCTACGAGCAGTACTTC.

The chain recombines TRBV2 with TRBJ1-6; 9 positions match TRBD1. CDR3 length equals 15 residues. V dropped 4 bases and J dropped 11; count of bases not matched to a gene: 9. Germline-derived CDR1 and CDR2 are SNHLY and FYNNEI. DNA of the CDR3: TGTGCCAGCAGTGGGGCCGGGACAGGGAGTCCACCCCTCCACTTT. Residues: CASSGAGTGSPPLHF.

The rearrangement uses TRBV7-6 and TRBJ1-4; D possibly corresponds to TRBD1 (6 bases). Trimming pared 4 bases from V and 8 bases from J, leaving 11 bases between. CDR1 is SGHVS and CDR2 is FNYEAQ in the germline V gene. This CDR3 has 13 residues. CDR3 sequence: CASSSRQDEKLFF. In nucleotides, the CDR3 is TGTGCCAGCAGCTCCAGACAGGACGAAAAACTGTTTTTT. Variable domain in full (rest from reference TRBV7-6 and TRBJ1-4): GAGVSQSPRYKVTKRGQDVALRCDPISGHVSLYWYRQALGQGPEFLTYFNYEAQQDKSGLPNDRFSAERPEGSISTLTIQRTEQRDSAMYRCASSSRQDEKLFFGSGTQLSVL.

The chain recombines TRBV28 with TRBJ2-1, with D possibly being TRBD1 (5 bases). Germline assignment: CDR1 MDHEN and CDR2 SYDVKM. This CDR3 spans 15 amino acids. The V end was cut by 3 bases, the J end by 0 bases, with 9 bases between. Here the CDR3 reads CASSFDSPSYNEQFF. The CDR3 coding sequence is TGTGCCAGCAGTTTCGACAGCCCCTCCTACAATGAGCAGTTCTTC.

This clone was observed a handful of times. The chain carries TRBV3-1 (or the pseudogene TRBV3-2) and TRBJ2-7; 7 bases match TRBD2. The CDR3 is 18 residues long. Trimming cost V 2 bases and J 3 bases; bases outside gene matches: 16. Germline CDR1 reads LGHDT; CDR2 reads YNNKEL (reference sequence). For the CDR3, the DNA is TGTGCCAGCAGCCAACACCTACCTCGTCCCGGGACTATCTACGAGCAGTACTTC. Its protein product is CASSQHLPRPGTIYEQYF.

The chain carries TRBV18 and TRBJ2-7; 14 bases agree with TRBD2. In germline, CDR1 is KGHSH, CDR2 LQKENI. V shed 4 bases and J 6 bases; nucleotides not matched to a gene: 2. This CDR3 is 14 amino acids long. CDR3 region: CASSRLAGGLEQYF. CDR3 nucleotides: TGTGCCAGCTCACGACTAGCGGGGGGGCTCGAGCAGTACTTC.

The V gene is TRBV10-1, the J gene TRBJ2-3; TRBD2 aligns across 12 bases. Unmatched junction bases numbered 4, after V lost 4 bases and J lost 5 bases. This CDR3 region has 15 residues. Germline CDR1 is WNHNN and CDR2 is SYGVQD (reference sequence). The CDR3 coding sequence is TGCGCCAGCAGTGTGGCTAGCGGGGGGGGAGATACGCAGTATTTT. Its translation is CASSVASGGGDTQYF.

The CDR3 DNA reads TGCAGCGTTGCGGCCGGTGGCAGTATGGACACCGGGGAGCTGTTTTTT. Protein: CSVAAGGSMDTGELFF. The V gene is TRBV29-1, the J gene TRBJ2-2; unclear D gene. CDR1 and CDR2 (germline): SQVTM, ANQGSEA. V lost 4 bases, J lost 3 bases, and 18 bases lay in between. The CDR3 contains 16 residues.

A few counts support this clone. The chain has TRBV25-1 and TRBJ2-5; D is undetermined. CDR3 length: 14 residues. The ends were cut back, 4 bases at V and 3 bases at J, with 12 bases in the middle. Germline CDR1 is MGHDK and CDR2 is SYGVNS. CDR3 in DNA: TGTGCCAGCAGTGCCTTTGACGGAAAAGAGACCCAGTACTTC. Encoded protein: CASSAFDGKETQYF.

In its sample, this clone was seen a few times. The chain combines TRBV7-2 with TRBJ1-1; the D is unclear. The CDR3 is 12 amino acids. Trimming took 2 bases from V and 11 from J, leaving 12 bases between them. Germline loops: CDR1 SGHTA, CDR2 FQGNSA. CDR3: CASSLTPGNAFF. Here the CDR3 DNA reads TGTGCCAGCAGCTTAACCCCTGGGAACGCTTTCTTT.

J is TRBJ2-7 and V is TRBV12-3 or TRBV12-4; 7 bases are a match to TRBD1. The CDR3 spans 11 residues. With 8 bases clipped from V and 4 bases from J, the junction kept 2 bases outside the gene matches. This CDR3 is CASGTVYEQYF. The CDR3 DNA is TGTGCCAGCGGGACAGTTTACGAGCAGTACTTC.

This chain joins TRBV15 and TRBJ2-2; 7 bases line up with TRBD2. With 2 bases clipped from V and 1 base from J, the junction kept 4 bases outside the gene matches. Germline assignment: CDR1 LNHNV and CDR2 YYDKDF (reference sequence). The CDR3 is 16 residues long. The CDR3 bases are TGTGCCACCAGCAGATCGGCTAGCGGGAACACCGGGGAGCTGTTTTTT. This codes for CATSRSASGNTGELFF. The full variable domain, with the rest looked up from reference TRBV15 and TRBJ2-2, is DAMVIQNPRYQVTQFGKPVTLSCSQTLNHNVMYWYQQKSSQAPKLLFHYYDKDFNNEADTPDNFQSRRPNTSFCFLDIRSPGLGDTAMYLCATSRSASGNTGELFFGEGSRLTVL.

This chain links TRBV19 with TRBJ1-2, with D uncertain. Per germline, CDR1 LNHDA and CDR2 SQIVND (reference sequence). The length of the CDR3 is 13 residues. The germline V and J ends were trimmed by 5 bases and 4 bases, with 11 bases remaining between them. The CDR3 spells CASSGSVGYGYTF. The CDR3, as DNA: TGTGCCAGTAGTGGGTCGGTTGGCTATGGCTACACCTTC.